This T cell receptor (beta chain) was obtained from a study of T-cell memory formation after mild COVID-19. About the research overall: Largely donor-specific sequence clusters came from two donors.

This clonotype was counted between two and nine times. Its antigen remains unknown. Study-wide points: Of the contracting clones, CD4+ ones lay mainly in CM and EM, and CD8+ ones in EMRA.

Germline loops: CDR1 SGDLS, CDR2 YYNGEE. CDR3 size: 13 residues. Trimming cost V 4 bases and J 9 bases, with 13 bases left between them. cDNA libraries for TCR alpha and TCR beta, carrying sample barcodes and UMIs, came from 5'RACE with constant-segment primers. In TCRdb, the 5' RACE reads were re-called with MiXCR into one record per CDR3 protein. This table holds around 200,000 distinct CDR3 sequences, around a sixth found once. This sequence joins TRBV9 and TRBJ2-2; D unclear. The sequence came from a man younger than 35 who had mild COVID-19 (a few samples of this study predate the infection). Cell type and time point are not known. Sequencing was carried out using PBMCs or a T cell subset sorted from them (not recorded which). The CDR3 is CASSLTPVRELFF. In nucleotides, the CDR3 is TGTGCCAGCAGCCTCACTCCGGTCAGGGAGCTGTTTTTT.